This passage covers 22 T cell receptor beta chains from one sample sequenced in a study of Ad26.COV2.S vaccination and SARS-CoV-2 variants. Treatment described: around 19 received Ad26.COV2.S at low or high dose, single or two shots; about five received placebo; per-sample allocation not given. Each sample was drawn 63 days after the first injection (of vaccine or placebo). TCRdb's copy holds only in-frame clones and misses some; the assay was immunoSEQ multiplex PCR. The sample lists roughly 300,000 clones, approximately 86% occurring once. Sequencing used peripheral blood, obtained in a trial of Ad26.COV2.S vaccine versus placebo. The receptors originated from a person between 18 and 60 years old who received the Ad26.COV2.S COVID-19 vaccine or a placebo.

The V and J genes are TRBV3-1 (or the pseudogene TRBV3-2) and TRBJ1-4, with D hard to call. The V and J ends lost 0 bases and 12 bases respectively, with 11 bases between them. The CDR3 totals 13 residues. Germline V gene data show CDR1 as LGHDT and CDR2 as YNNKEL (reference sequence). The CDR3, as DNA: TGTGCCAGCAGCCAAGATCCGAAAGAGGAACTGTTTTTT. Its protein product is CASSQDPKEELFF.

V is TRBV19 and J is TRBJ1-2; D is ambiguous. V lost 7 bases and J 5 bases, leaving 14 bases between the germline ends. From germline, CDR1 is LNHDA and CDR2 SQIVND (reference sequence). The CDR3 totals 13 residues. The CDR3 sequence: CASKTALGYGYTF. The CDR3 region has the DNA TGTGCCAGTAAAACGGCCCTCGGGTATGGCTACACCTTC.

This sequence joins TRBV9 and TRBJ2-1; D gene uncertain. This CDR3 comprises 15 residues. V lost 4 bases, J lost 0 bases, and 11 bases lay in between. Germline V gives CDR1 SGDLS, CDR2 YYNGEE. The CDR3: CASSPSPSSYNEQFF. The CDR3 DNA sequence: TGTGCCAGCAGCCCCTCCCCGAGCTCCTACAATGAGCAGTTCTTC.

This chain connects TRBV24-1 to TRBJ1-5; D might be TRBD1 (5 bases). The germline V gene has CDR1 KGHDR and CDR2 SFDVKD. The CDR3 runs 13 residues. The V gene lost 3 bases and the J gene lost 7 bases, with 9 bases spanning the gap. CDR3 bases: TGTGCCACCAGTGATACAGGCGGACAGCCCCAGCATTTT. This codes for CATSDTGGQPQHF.

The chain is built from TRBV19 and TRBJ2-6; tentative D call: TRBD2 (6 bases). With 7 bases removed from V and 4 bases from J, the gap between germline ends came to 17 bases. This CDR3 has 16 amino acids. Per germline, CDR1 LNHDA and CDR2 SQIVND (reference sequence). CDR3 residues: CASTDGGAGGANVLTF. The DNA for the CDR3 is TGTGCCAGTACCGACGGAGGGGCGGGAGGGGCCAACGTCCTGACTTTC.

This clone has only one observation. The CDR3: CASSLFAGYEQYF. The CDR3 DNA follows: TGTGCCAGCAGCTTATTTGCGGGCTACGAGCAGTACTTC. The chain recombines TRBV7-9 with TRBJ2-7; a possible D gene is TRBD2 (5 bases). There are 13 residues in the CDR3. V lost 2 bases to trimming and J lost 3 bases, with 8 bases between them. The germline V gene encodes CDR1 SEHNR and CDR2 FQNEAQ (reference sequence).

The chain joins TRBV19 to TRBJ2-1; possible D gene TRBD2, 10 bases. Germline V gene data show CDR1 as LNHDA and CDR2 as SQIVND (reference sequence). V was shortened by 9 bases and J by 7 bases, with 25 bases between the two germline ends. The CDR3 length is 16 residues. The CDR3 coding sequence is TGTGCCAGAGGGACAGGGCTAGCGGGAGTGGGAAATGAGCAGTTCTTC. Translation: CARGTGLAGVGNEQFF.

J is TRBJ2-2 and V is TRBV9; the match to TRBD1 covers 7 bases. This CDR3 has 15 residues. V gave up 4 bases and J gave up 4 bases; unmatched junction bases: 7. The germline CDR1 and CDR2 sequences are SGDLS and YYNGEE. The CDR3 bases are TGTGCCAGCAGCATACGACAGGGCGGCACCGGGGAGCTGTTTTTT. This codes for CASSIRQGGTGELFF.

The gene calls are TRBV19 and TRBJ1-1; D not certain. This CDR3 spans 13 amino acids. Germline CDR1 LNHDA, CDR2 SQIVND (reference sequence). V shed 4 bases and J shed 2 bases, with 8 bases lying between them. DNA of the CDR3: TGTGCCAGTAGTAGGTACAGAAACACTGAAGCTTTCTTT. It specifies CASSRYRNTEAFF. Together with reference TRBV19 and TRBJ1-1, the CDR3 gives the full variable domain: DGGITQSPKYLFRKEGQNVTLSCEQNLNHDAMYWYRQDPGQGLRLIYYSQIVNDFQKGDIAEGYSVSREKKESFPLTVTSAQKNPTAFYLCASSRYRNTEAFFGQGTRLTVV.

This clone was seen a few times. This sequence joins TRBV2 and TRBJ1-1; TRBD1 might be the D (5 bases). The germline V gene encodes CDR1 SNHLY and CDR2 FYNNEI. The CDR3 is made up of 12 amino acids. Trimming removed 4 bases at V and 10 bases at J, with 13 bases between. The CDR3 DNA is TGTGCCAGCAGTGTCCGACTTCAGGGAGCTTTCTTT. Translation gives CASSVRLQGAFF.

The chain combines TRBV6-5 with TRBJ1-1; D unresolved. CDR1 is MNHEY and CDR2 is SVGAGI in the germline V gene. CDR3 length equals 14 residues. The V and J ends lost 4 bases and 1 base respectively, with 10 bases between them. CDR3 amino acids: CASSLTWGNTEAFF. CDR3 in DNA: TGTGCCAGCAGTTTGACATGGGGGAACACTGAAGCTTTCTTT.

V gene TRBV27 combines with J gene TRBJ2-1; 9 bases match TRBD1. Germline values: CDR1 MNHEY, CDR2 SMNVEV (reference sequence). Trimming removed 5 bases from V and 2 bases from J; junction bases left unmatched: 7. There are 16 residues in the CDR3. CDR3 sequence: CASSILTGGPYNEQFF. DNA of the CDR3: TGTGCCAGCAGTATCCTTACAGGGGGCCCCTACAATGAGCAGTTCTTC.

CDR3 nucleotide sequence: TGTGCCAGCAGTTTCGGGCCTCCAGAGACCCAGTACTTC. Amino acid sequence: CASSFGPPETQYF. V usage is TRBV12-3 or TRBV12-4 and J usage is TRBJ2-5, with D unresolved. Deletions cut 3 bases from V and 4 bases from J, with 9 bases between. The CDR3 totals 13 residues.

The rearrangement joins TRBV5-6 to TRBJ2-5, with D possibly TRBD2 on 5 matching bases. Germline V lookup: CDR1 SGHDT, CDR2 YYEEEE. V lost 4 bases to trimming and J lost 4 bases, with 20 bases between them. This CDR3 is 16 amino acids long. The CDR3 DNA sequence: TGTGCCAGCAGCCTCGGGAACTTAGATGGTCCAGAGACCCAGTACTTC. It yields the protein CASSLGNLDGPETQYF.

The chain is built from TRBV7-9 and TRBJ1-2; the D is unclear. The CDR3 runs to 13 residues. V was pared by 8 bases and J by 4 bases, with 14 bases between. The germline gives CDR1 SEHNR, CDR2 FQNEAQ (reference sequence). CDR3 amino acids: CASFRVAAYGYTF. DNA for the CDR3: TGTGCCAGCTTTAGGGTGGCAGCCTATGGCTACACCTTC.

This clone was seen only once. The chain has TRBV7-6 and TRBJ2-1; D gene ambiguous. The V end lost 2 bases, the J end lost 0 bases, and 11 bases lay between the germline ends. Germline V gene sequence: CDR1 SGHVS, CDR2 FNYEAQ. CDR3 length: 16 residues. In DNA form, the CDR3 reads TGTGCCAGCAGCTTAACCGAAAGGAGCTCCTACAATGAGCAGTTCTTC. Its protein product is CASSLTERSSYNEQFF.

CDR3 sequence (DNA): TGTGCCAGCTCACCGACAGCCGGACTAGCTAACTATGGCTACACCTTC. Translating gives CASSPTAGLANYGYTF. The V gene is TRBV18, the J gene TRBJ1-2, with D possibly matching TRBD1 (5 bases). Trimming took off 3 bases at V and 0 bases at J, with 14 bases between the two ends. The length of the CDR3 is 16 residues. CDR1 KGHSH and CDR2 LQKENI come from the germline V gene. Full variable domain (outside the CDR3, taken from reference TRBV18 and TRBJ1-2): NAGVMQNPRHLVRRRGQEARLRCSPMKGHSHVYWYRQLPEEGLKFMVYLQKENIIDESGMPKERFSAEFPKEGPSILRIQQVVRGDSAAYFCASSPTAGLANYGYTFGSGTRLTVV.

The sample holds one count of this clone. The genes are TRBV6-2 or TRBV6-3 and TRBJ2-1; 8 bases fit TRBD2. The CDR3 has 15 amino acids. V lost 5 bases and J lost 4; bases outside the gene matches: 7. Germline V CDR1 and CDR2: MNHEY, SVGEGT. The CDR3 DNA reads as TGTGCCAGCAGTACAGGGACTAGAGTATACAATGAGCAGTTCTTC. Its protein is CASSTGTRVYNEQFF.

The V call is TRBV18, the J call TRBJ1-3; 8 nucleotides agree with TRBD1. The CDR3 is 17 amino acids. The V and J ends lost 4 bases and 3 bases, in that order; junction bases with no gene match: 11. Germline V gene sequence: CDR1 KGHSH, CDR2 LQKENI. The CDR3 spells CASSLVTGEGGGNTIYF. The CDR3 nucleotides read TGTGCCAGCTCACTTGTGACAGGGGAAGGAGGTGGAAACACCATATATTTT.

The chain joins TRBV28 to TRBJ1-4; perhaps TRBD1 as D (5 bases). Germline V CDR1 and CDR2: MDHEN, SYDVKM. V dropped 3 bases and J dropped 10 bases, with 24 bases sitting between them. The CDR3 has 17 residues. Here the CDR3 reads CASSFPSGWTAGGKLFF. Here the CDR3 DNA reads TGTGCCAGCAGTTTTCCAAGCGGGTGGACTGCTGGGGGAAAACTGTTTTTT. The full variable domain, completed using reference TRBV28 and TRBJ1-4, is DVKVTQSSRYLVKRTGEKVFLECVQDMDHENMFWYRQDPGLGLRLIYFSYDVKMKEKGDIPEGYSVSREKKERFSLILESASTNQTSMYLCASSFPSGWTAGGKLFFGSGTQLSVL.

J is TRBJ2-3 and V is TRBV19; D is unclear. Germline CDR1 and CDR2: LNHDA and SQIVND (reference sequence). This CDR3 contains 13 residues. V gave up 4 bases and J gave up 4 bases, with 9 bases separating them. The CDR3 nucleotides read TGTGCCAGTAGTACCTGGGCGGCAGATACGCAGTATTTT. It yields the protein CASSTWAADTQYF.

The CDR3 sequence: CASTRGPITEAFF. Written as DNA, the CDR3 is TGTGCCAGCACTCGCGGCCCGATCACTGAAGCTTTCTTT. The chain has TRBV7-9 and TRBJ1-1; D is unclear. This CDR3 has 13 residues. Trimming took 7 bases from V and 4 from J, leaving 13 bases between them. Per the germline V gene, CDR1 is SEHNR and CDR2 is FQNEAQ (reference sequence).